This is a list of T cell receptor beta chains from one sample in a study of T cells in Graves' hyperthyroidism and ophthalmopathy. TCRdb ran MiXCR on the multiplex PCR reads and lists one entry per CDR3 protein. This sample has a few hundred thousand distinct CDR3 sequences, with more than 15% found just once. The sample consisted of blood. The receptors were gathered from a woman between 35 and 50 years old with Graves' ophthalmopathy. Each CDR3 is given with its conserved first and last residue. D genes are given only for firm matches. The size of a clone is reported for some rows only, either as once, few or many, or as a class for expanded clones.

len	abundance	d_gene	v_gene	j_gene	CDR3nt	CDR3aa
17	many	NA	TRBV4-2	TRBJ1-1	TGTGCCAGCAGCCAAGATGTGGCTTCCAGATCGAACACTGAAGCTTTCTTT	CASSQDVASRSNTEAFF
14	many	NA	TRBV28	TRBJ1-2	TGTGCCAGCACCCTTAGCGGGGGGGGGTCTGGCTACACCTTC	CASTLSGGGSGYTF
15	many	TRBD2	TRBV28	TRBJ2-7	TGTGCCAGCAGCTCCACTAGCGGGACGTCCTACGAGCAGTACTTC	CASSSTSGTSYEQYF
16	NA	NA	TRBV20-1	TRBJ2-2	TGCAGTCCTTATAATGGGGGCCGAGACGGCGCCGGGGAGCTGTTTTTT	CSPYNGGRDGAGELFF
14	many	TRBD1	TRBV2	TRBJ2-1	TGTGCCAGCACCGGGGGGACAGGGGGCAATGAGCAGTTCTTC	CASTGGTGGNEQFF
14	few	TRBD1	TRBV29-1	TRBJ1-1	TGCAGCGTTGGGGAGAGGACAGGGAACACTGAAGCTTTCTTT	CSVGERTGNTEAFF
12	many	TRBD2	TRBV20-1	TRBJ2-7	TGCAGTGCTAGACCGCGGGAGTACGAGCAGTACTTC	CSARPREYEQYF
16	few	TRBD1	TRBV5-6	TRBJ2-7	TGTGCCAGCAGCTTGGTGGGGACAGGGAGGGCCTACGAGCAGTACTTC	CASSLVGTGRAYEQYF
15	many	TRBD2	TRBV7-3	TRBJ2-1	TGTGCCAGCAGCTTTAGCGGGAGCTCCTACAATGAGCAGTTCTTC	CASSFSGSSYNEQFF
17	few	NA	TRBV2	TRBJ1-4	TGTGCCAGCAGTGCCCACGGGGCAGTTGCAACTAATGAAAAACTGTTTTTT	CASSAHGAVATNEKLFF
13	few	NA	TRBV11-2	TRBJ1-5	TGTGCCAGCAGCCCTTCTTTATATCAACCCCAGCATTTT	CASSPSLYQPQHF
15	many	NA	TRBV20-1	TRBJ1-2	TGCAGTGCTAATTCGGCCGCCGCCGGGGGCTATGGCTACACCTTC	CSANSAAAGGYGYTF
18	many	TRBD2	TRBV11-2	TRBJ2-7	TGTGCCAGCAGCTTAGTTTCCGGACTAGCGGGAGATGGGTACGAGCAGTACTTC	CASSLVSGLAGDGYEQYF
15	NA	TRBD2	TRBV6-2/TRBV6-3	TRBJ2-5	TGTGCCAGCAGTGACCTAGCGGGGGGGCAGGAGACCCAGTACTTC	CASSDLAGGQETQYF
11	few	NA	TRBV7-2	TRBJ1-1	TGTGCCAGCGGGGAGTACACTGAAGCTTTCTTT	CASGEYTEAFF
11	many	NA	TRBV2	TRBJ2-1	TGTGCCAGCAGTGGGACATCTGAGCAGTTCTTC	CASSGTSEQFF
14	NA	TRBD1	TRBV5-1	TRBJ1-2	TGCGCCAGCAGCCGACAGGGGTCCGTGAAAGGCTACACCTTC	CASSRQGSVKGYTF
16	few	NA	TRBV2	TRBJ1-1	TGTGCCAGCATTACCCCCGGGGGAAGAAAGAACACTGAAGCTTTCTTT	CASITPGGRKNTEAFF
17	few	TRBD1	TRBV28	TRBJ1-2	TGTGCCAGCAGTTCCCCCGGGACAGGGGGCGCCGGGAGGGGCTACACCTTC	CASSSPGTGGAGRGYTF
19	NA	TRBD2	TRBV11-2	TRBJ2-1	TGTGCCAGCAGCTTCGGGGGACTAGCGGGAGGGCCCTCCTACAATGAGCAGTTCTTC	CASSFGGLAGGPSYNEQFF
15	many	NA	TRBV2	TRBJ1-5	TGTGCCAGCAGTGAAGCGCTTCAAGGGAGCCAGCCCCAGCATTTT	CASSEALQGSQPQHF
14	few	NA	TRBV7-2	TRBJ2-1	TGTGCCAGCAGCTTAGGTTTTTCGAACGATGAGCAGTTCTTC	CASSLGFSNDEQFF